This T cell receptor beta chain came from a study of blood T cell repertoires in COVID-19. Whole-study context: Researchers got acute and convalescent COVID-19 samples from the United States, Italy and Spain. PBMCs, B-cell-depleted T cells, or T cells provided the cDNA or gDNA that made up the material.

As processed by the authors: Amplified reference gene primers provided the basis for estimating nucleated cell counts. This table comes from immunoSEQ multiplex PCR, and its TCRdb copy is limited to in-frame clones, with some not included. That table is the source of V, J and clone size, and D and trimming were worked out from the DNA. In the table there are some 64,000 clones, around 82% of which are singletons. Germline-derived CDR1 and CDR2 are SNHLY and FYNNEI. Trimming shortened V by 6 bases and J by 0 bases, and 9 bases separated the two germline ends. The CDR3 is 13 residues long. This clone was picked up a small number of times.

The TCR comes from an older man with active or convalescent COVID-19. The chain couples TRBV2 to TRBJ2-7; TRBD2 is a possible D gene (5 bases). Sequenced input: peripheral blood. CDR3 loop: CASRDLSSYEQYF. As DNA, the CDR3 is TGTGCCAGCAGGGACTTAAGCTCCTACGAGCAGTACTTC.